This is a list of T cell receptor beta chains from one sample in a study of T cells in Graves' hyperthyroidism and ophthalmopathy. TCRdb re-derived calls from the multiplex PCR reads in MiXCR, one entry per CDR3 protein. This sample has hundreds of thousands of distinct CDR3 sequences, with less than 20% found just once. What was sequenced was blood. The source is a man aged 40-49 years with Graves' ophthalmopathy. The CDR3 runs from the conserved cysteine through the conserved F or W. The D gene is left open where the match is weak. The size entry is marked missing in some rows and otherwise reads once, few, many or a size class.

D gene: TRBD2; J gene: TRBJ2-1; V gene: TRBV11-2; clone size: once; CDR3 protein: CASSFRLAGGKDEQFF; CDR3 DNA: TGTGCCAGCAGCTTCCGACTAGCGGGAGGTAAAGATGAGCAGTTCTTC
D gene: -; J gene: TRBJ2-6; V gene: TRBV9; clone size: few; CDR3 protein: CASSANLLRSGANVLTF; CDR3 DNA: TGTGCCAGCAGCGCAAACCTCCTTCGCTCTGGGGCCAACGTCCTGACTTTC
D gene: -; J gene: TRBJ2-2; V gene: TRBV6-2/TRBV6-3; clone size: few; CDR3 protein: CASSYIDSTANTGELFF; CDR3 DNA: TGTGCCAGCAGTTATATCGACTCGACAGCGAACACCGGGGAGCTGTTTTTT
D gene: TRBD1; J gene: TRBJ2-3; V gene: TRBV12-3/TRBV12-4; clone size: many; CDR3 protein: CASRIDRGPEDTQYF; CDR3 DNA: TGTGCCAGCAGGATAGACAGGGGGCCGGAAGATACGCAGTATTTT
D gene: TRBD1; J gene: TRBJ1-4; V gene: TRBV4-2; clone size: few; CDR3 protein: CASSRRTGANEKLFF; CDR3 DNA: TGTGCCAGCAGCCGCCGGACAGGGGCTAATGAAAAACTGTTTTTT
D gene: -; J gene: TRBJ1-1; V gene: TRBV18; clone size: many; CDR3 protein: CASSGGKGTEAFF; CDR3 DNA: TGTGCCAGCTCAGGGGGCAAGGGCACTGAAGCTTTCTTT
D gene: -; J gene: TRBJ1-6; V gene: TRBV14; clone size: few; CDR3 protein: CASSQEERGAPLHF; CDR3 DNA: TGTGCCAGCAGCCAAGAAGAAAGGGGTGCACCCCTCCACTTT
D gene: TRBD2; J gene: TRBJ2-2; V gene: TRBV7-9; clone size: many; CDR3 protein: CASNTRLAGNTGELFF; CDR3 DNA: TGTGCCAGCAACACACGGCTAGCGGGGAACACCGGGGAGCTGTTTTTT
D gene: -; J gene: TRBJ1-4; V gene: TRBV5-1; clone size: -; CDR3 protein: CASSVTGGQLFF; CDR3 DNA: TGCGCCAGCAGCGTGACAGGAGGGCAACTGTTTTTT
D gene: -; J gene: TRBJ1-1; V gene: TRBV12-5; clone size: -; CDR3 protein: CASGLAPIGGGAFF; CDR3 DNA: TGTGCTAGTGGTTTGGCACCGATCGGGGGGGGAGCTTTCTTT
D gene: -; J gene: TRBJ1-4; V gene: TRBV20-1; clone size: -; CDR3 protein: CSARDPGVGEKLFF; CDR3 DNA: TGCAGTGCTAGAGATCCAGGGGTCGGCGAAAAACTGTTTTTT
D gene: -; J gene: TRBJ2-2; V gene: TRBV6-6; clone size: -; CDR3 protein: CASSYRTATGELFF; CDR3 DNA: TGTGCCAGCAGTTACCGTACAGCAACCGGGGAGCTGTTTTTT
D gene: TRBD2; J gene: TRBJ2-6; V gene: TRBV7-2; clone size: few; CDR3 protein: CASSKTGLAVRSGANVLTF; CDR3 DNA: TGTGCCAGCAGCAAGACTGGACTAGCGGTCCGCTCTGGGGCCAACGTCCTGACTTTC
D gene: -; J gene: TRBJ2-7; V gene: TRBV4-2; clone size: -; CDR3 protein: CASSQETRVYEQYF; CDR3 DNA: TGTGCCAGCAGCCAAGAGACCCGGGTCTACGAGCAGTACTTC
D gene: TRBD1; J gene: TRBJ1-6; V gene: TRBV30; clone size: -; CDR3 protein: CAWQTGGSSPLHF; CDR3 DNA: TGTGCCTGGCAAACAGGGGGGAGTTCACCCCTCCACTTT
D gene: -; J gene: TRBJ1-2; V gene: TRBV30; clone size: many; CDR3 protein: CAWSVRGNGYTF; CDR3 DNA: TGTGCCTGGAGTGTACGAGGTAACGGCTACACCTTC
D gene: -; J gene: TRBJ2-5; V gene: TRBV12-3/TRBV12-4; clone size: -; CDR3 protein: CASRLHGGQKTQYF; CDR3 DNA: TGTGCCAGCAGACTCCATGGGGGCCAAAAGACCCAGTACTTC
D gene: -; J gene: TRBJ2-2; V gene: TRBV28; clone size: -; CDR3 protein: CASSPGQLTGELFF; CDR3 DNA: TGTGCCAGCTCACCTGGGCAGCTCACCGGGGAGCTGTTTTTT
D gene: TRBD2; J gene: TRBJ2-3; V gene: TRBV9; clone size: -; CDR3 protein: CASSLIAGGSTDTQYF; CDR3 DNA: TGTGCCAGCAGCTTGATAGCGGGGGGCAGCACAGATACGCAGTATTTT
D gene: TRBD1; J gene: TRBJ2-5; V gene: TRBV11-3; clone size: once; CDR3 protein: CASGYPPTGTGEETQYF; CDR3 DNA: TGTGCCAGCGGATACCCCCCTACCGGGACAGGGGAAGAGACCCAGTACTTC
D gene: TRBD1; J gene: TRBJ1-1; V gene: TRBV29-1; clone size: few; CDR3 protein: CSGQYRGQGEAFF; CDR3 DNA: TGCAGCGGGCAGTACAGGGGGCAGGGTGAAGCTTTCTTT
D gene: -; J gene: TRBJ2-5; V gene: TRBV2; clone size: few; CDR3 protein: CAVKSGTLSQETQYF; CDR3 DNA: TGTGCCGTCAAGTCCGGGACTTTATCCCAAGAGACCCAGTACTTC
D gene: TRBD2; J gene: TRBJ2-7; V gene: TRBV6-1; clone size: few; CDR3 protein: CASWGGSYEQYF; CDR3 DNA: TGTGCCAGCTGGGGGGGCTCCTACGAGCAGTACTTC
D gene: -; J gene: TRBJ1-1; V gene: TRBV6-2/TRBV6-3; clone size: many; CDR3 protein: CASSYEGLTNTEAFF; CDR3 DNA: TGTGCCAGCAGTTACGAGGGTCTAACCAACACTGAAGCTTTCTTT
D gene: -; J gene: TRBJ1-2; V gene: TRBV7-9; clone size: once; CDR3 protein: CASSFDLRGGYTF; CDR3 DNA: TGTGCCAGCAGTTTCGACCTCAGGGGCGGCTACACCTTC
D gene: -; J gene: TRBJ1-2; V gene: TRBV7-6; clone size: many; CDR3 protein: CASSSPARGGAGDYGYTF; CDR3 DNA: TGTGCCAGCAGCTCGCCGGCGCGGGGAGGGGCAGGAGACTATGGCTACACCTTC
D gene: -; J gene: TRBJ1-2; V gene: TRBV6-1; clone size: few; CDR3 protein: CASRDEGWGYGYTF; CDR3 DNA: TGTGCCTCCCGGGACGAGGGTTGGGGCTATGGCTACACCTTC
D gene: TRBD1; J gene: TRBJ2-7; V gene: TRBV18; clone size: once; CDR3 protein: CASSPAQGDEQYF; CDR3 DNA: TGTGCCAGCTCACCGGCGCAGGGGGACGAGCAGTACTTC
D gene: TRBD1; J gene: TRBJ1-4; V gene: TRBV7-8; clone size: -; CDR3 protein: CASTPDRRGEKLFF; CDR3 DNA: TGTGCCAGTACCCCGGACAGGCGAGGGGAAAAACTGTTTTTT
D gene: TRBD1; J gene: TRBJ2-3; V gene: TRBV7-3; clone size: -; CDR3 protein: CASSVDREYTQYF; CDR3 DNA: TGTGCCAGCAGCGTCGACAGGGAATATACGCAGTATTTT
D gene: -; J gene: TRBJ2-5; V gene: TRBV13; clone size: many; CDR3 protein: CASLPGETQYF; CDR3 DNA: TGTGCCAGCCTCCCTGGCGAGACCCAGTACTTC
D gene: TRBD2; J gene: TRBJ2-3; V gene: TRBV5-1; clone size: -; CDR3 protein: CASGTFGLAGGPSTDTQYF; CDR3 DNA: TGCGCCAGCGGAACCTTCGGACTAGCGGGAGGGCCTAGCACAGATACGCAGTATTTT
D gene: -; J gene: TRBJ1-1; V gene: TRBV12-3/TRBV12-4; clone size: many; CDR3 protein: CASSLAGMPEAFF; CDR3 DNA: TGTGCCAGCAGTTTGGCAGGGATGCCTGAAGCTTTCTTT
D gene: -; J gene: TRBJ2-7; V gene: TRBV6-1; clone size: few; CDR3 protein: CASSEKGPYEQYF; CDR3 DNA: TGTGCCAGCAGTGAAAAAGGACCCTACGAGCAGTACTTC